The rows below give T cell receptor beta chains drawn from one sample of a study of blood T cells in healthy people across ages. TCRdb fed the 5' RACE reads into MiXCR, producing one record per CDR3 protein. The sample lists around 780,000 distinct CDR3 sequences; more than 25% were seen once. These data also formed part of another study, on T cells of mothers and their children.

Sequencing input: blood. These receptors all stem from a boy aged 5-17 years in good health. Both conserved end residues are part of each CDR3. Rows give clone size only sometimes, using once, few, many, or a class for an expanded clone.

>.|TRBV12-3/TRBV12-4
CASSSRGRANYGYTF
>.|TRBV12-3/TRBV12-4
CASGGNYEQYF
>.|TRBV7-9
CASSRRGRNYGYTF
>few|TRBV5-1
CASAQRATYQETQYF
>.|TRBV20-1
CSAPDGGYSNQPQHF
>few|TRBV18
CASSPASGNQPQHF
>few|TRBV7-9
CASSPWTSGHEQFF
>.|TRBV5-6
CASSWLAGGSYNEQFF
>few|TRBV6-6
CASSKTGVGYEQYF
>few|TRBV10-2
CASSEGPGTSPNIQYF
>many|TRBV29-1
CSALLRGHPQETQYF
>.|TRBV27
CASSLKDGFQETQYF
>.|TRBV29-1
CSVGQGRVSNEQFF
>.|TRBV7-3
CASSLLAGGQGETQYF
>.|TRBV11-2
CASSFSSGGLPDEQFF
>.|TRBV28
CASSDRAYGYTF
>.|TRBV12-3/TRBV12-4
CASSISQRGGLFF
>few|TRBV2
CASSERAGANVLTF
>few|TRBV15
CATSRDEGLAFF
>few|TRBV5-5
CASSLHGQTNTGELFF
>.|TRBV29-1
CSSRLAGGADTQYF
>.|TRBV5-1
CASSLASAGGNNEQFF
>few|TRBV28
CASIPPTGSFHEQYF
>few|TRBV5-5
CASSGDRGAGELFF
>few|TRBV9
CASSVRGGGGETQYF
>few|TRBV29-1
CSVETSGRTETQYF
>.|TRBV9
CASSVEAGGNNEQFF
>few|TRBV6-1
CASRKTGVQRGNTEAFF
>few|TRBV20-1
CSATGAGETYNEQFF
>few|TRBV6-1
CASSDGVFRHSTDTQYF
>.|TRBV21-1
CASSNRNRVHEQYF
>few|TRBV6-2/TRBV6-3
CASSPRPGGSSKNIQYF
>.|TRBV27
CASSRALFRGNEQFF
>.|TRBV6-6
CASSYEGGFRYEQYF
>many|TRBV12-3/TRBV12-4
CASSLYGSGGASGFF
>.|TRBV6-6
CASSYPHNALTGDEQYF
>.|TRBV2
CASAGGLETQYF
>many|TRBV9
CASSVEGQETQYF
>few|TRBV27
CASSLSRASGAPKYF
>.|TRBV6-2/TRBV6-3
CASSFTLASGGALHEQFF
>.|TRBV10-3
CAISESRGGMETQYF
>.|TRBV29-1
CSGAQGYEGYTF